The entry that follows covers one TCR beta chain sequence. Its antigen is not identified. These data are taken from a study of cytomegalovirus exposure and HLA in healthy donors. Study results and limitations: One variant, a missense change in DCLRE1C, was linked in a later analysis to TCR beta V- and J-gene trimming.

The study ran its PCR with 60 Vbeta and 13 Jbeta primers. This table comes from immunoSEQ multiplex PCR, and its TCRdb copy is limited to in-frame clones, with some not included. The table lists about 190,000 clones, roughly four fifths of them singletons. This clonotype originated in a woman aged 18-29 years in good health and CMV-seronegative. The source material was PBMCs.

The chain's CDR3 is CASSQGQGHEQYF. Here the CDR3 DNA reads TGCGCCAGCAGCCAAGGACAGGGGCACGAGCAGTACTTC. This chain links TRBV4-1 with TRBJ2-5; 8 bases map to TRBD1. TRBJ2-7 explains the end of the DNA better; the J call may be wrong. CDR1 is MGHRA and CDR2 is YSYEKL in the germline V gene. The CDR3 extends over 13 amino acids.